This T cell receptor (beta chain) was sequenced for a study of ipilimumab plus nivolumab after autologous stem cell transplantation. Study findings and constraints: Per the authors, repertoire, Treg and microbiota data justify further study.

The protocol was immunoSEQ multiplex PCR, while the TCRdb copy is restricted to in-frame clones and leaves out a portion. The sample yields approximately 12,000 clones, approximately 68% seen once. A remark on this clone: Its antigen is unknown.

Patients got ipilimumab 1 mg/kg beginning 14 to 28 days post-transplant. V was shortened by 2 bases and J by 1 base, with 11 bases between the two germline ends. The CDR3 runs 15 residues. The germline V gene has CDR1 LGHNA and CDR2 YNFKEQ. The gene calls are TRBV4-2 and TRBJ2-5; TRBD2 might be the D (5 bases). Sequencing was performed on PBMCs, taken in a trial of ipilimumab plus nivolumab as post-transplant consolidation. The TCR was taken from a male donor with multiple myeloma. The CDR3 spells CASSQRGVFQETQYF. CDR3 DNA: TGTGCCAGCAGCCAACGGGGAGTCTTCCAAGAGACCCAGTACTTC.